Presented here are 32 T cell receptor beta chains from one specimen sequenced in a study of cytomegalovirus exposure and HLA in healthy donors (dated by TCRdb to 2015 to 2018). Libraries were built with the immunoSEQ multiplex PCR assay. A mixture of 60 forward primers for TCR Vbeta segments and 13 reverse primers for TCR Jbeta segments was used in the multiplex PCR. What TCRdb holds here is the immuneACCESS table cut down to in-frame rearrangements. Part of the clones is not present; checked against another copy, under half of the missing clones reflect an unresolved V gene, and the others are unexplained. This sample has roughly 120,000 clones in its table, and 77% of those were observed once. The ten largest clones capture roughly 6% of the sample. Sequencing was performed on PBMCs. The receptors come from a man between 18 and 29 years old in good health and CMV-seropositive.

With regard to this clone: A read error may account for a junction end that differs from germline. V is TRBV30 and J is TRBJ2-4; possible D gene TRBD1, 6 bases. The CDR3 sequence is 15 residues long. Germline loops: CDR1 GTSNPN, CDR2 SVGIG (reference sequence). In nucleotides, the CDR3 is TGTGCCTGGAGTGTACAGGGTATGGATAAAAACAGTCAGTACTTC. This gives the protein CAWSVQGMDKNSQYF.

The chain has TRBV5-1 and TRBJ2-2, with no clear D. The germline V and J ends were trimmed by 0 bases and 1 base, with 4 bases remaining between them. The V gene's germline CDR1 is SGHRS and CDR2 YFSETQ. The CDR3 has 14 residues. The CDR3 nucleotides are TGCGCCAGCAGCTTGGCCAAGAACACCGGGGAGCTGTTTTTT. This codes for CASSLAKNTGELFF.

The chain links TRBV30 to TRBJ1-1; unclear D gene. In germline, CDR1 is GTSNPN, CDR2 SVGIG (reference sequence). CDR3 length equals 10 residues. V was shortened by 0 bases and J by 11 bases, with 7 bases between the two germline ends. The CDR3 DNA sequence: TGTGCCTGGAGTGTTAGCCGGGCTTTCTTT. This sequence encodes CAWSVSRAFF. The complete variable domain, with remaining parts taken from reference TRBV30 and TRBJ1-1, reads SQTIHQWPATLVQPVGSPLSLECTVEGTSNPNLYWYRQAAGRGLQLLFYSVGIGQISSEVPQNLSASRPQDRQFILSSKKLLLSDSGFYLCAWSVSRAFFGQGTRLTVV.

The V and J genes are TRBV7-6 and TRBJ2-7; tentative D call: TRBD2 (6 bases). V shed 2 bases and J shed 1 base, with 15 bases lying between them. The germline V gene encodes CDR1 SGHVS and CDR2 FNYEAQ. This CDR3 has 16 amino acids. The CDR3 nucleotides read TGTGCCAGCAGCTTATTCGCGGGGCCCGCTTCCTACGAGCAGTACTTC. Its protein product is CASSLFAGPASYEQYF.

This chain links TRBV2 with TRBJ1-1; the D gene is possibly TRBD1 (5 bases). The CDR3 is 16 amino acids. The V gene's germline CDR1 is SNHLY and CDR2 FYNNEI. V shed 1 base and J shed 10 bases, with 22 bases lying between them. Written as DNA, the CDR3 is TGTGCCAGCAGTGAAGACACGGGATTAATGGGGGGGGGAGCTTTCTTT. Its protein is CASSEDTGLMGGGAFF.

This clone was recorded once. The J gene is TRBJ1-1, the V gene TRBV6-6; D not certain. CDR1 and CDR2 (germline): MNHNY, SVGAGI (reference sequence). This CDR3 region has 14 residues. With 4 bases removed from V and 3 bases from J, the gap between germline ends came to 12 bases. The CDR3 region is CASSFRTPDTEAFF. The CDR3 DNA sequence: TGTGCCAGCAGTTTCCGAACCCCAGACACTGAAGCTTTCTTT.

The chain has TRBV5-8 and TRBJ2-7; 14 nucleotides agree with TRBD2. The germline gives CDR1 SGHTS, CDR2 YDEGEE. This CDR3 contains 16 residues. Trimming took 3 bases from V and 4 from J; bases not matched to a gene: 6. DNA for the CDR3: TGTGCCAGCAGCTCCGGGACTAGCGGGGGAATTTACGAGCAGTACTTC. Encoded protein: CASSSGTSGGIYEQYF.

The V gene is TRBV5-1, the J gene TRBJ2-1; 7 nucleotides align to TRBD1. The V gene end was trimmed by 5 bases and the J gene end by 2 bases; junction bases not matched to a gene: 4. The germline CDR1 and CDR2 sequences are SGHRS and YFSETQ. The CDR3 extends over 14 amino acids. The CDR3 reads CASRLGGPYNEQFF. In nucleotides, the CDR3 is TGCGCCAGCAGATTAGGGGGCCCCTACAATGAGCAGTTCTTC.

This chain links TRBV21-1 with TRBJ2-3; the D call TRBD2 from the table was never checked on the DNA. TRBV21-1 is annotated as a pseudogene. This CDR3 comprises 16 residues. DNA for the CDR3: TGTGCCAGCAGCAATAAAACGGGAATCCTCACAGATACGCAGTATTTT. Its translation is CASSNKTGILTDTQYF.

The chain employs TRBV19 and TRBJ2-3; D may be TRBD2 (6 bases). V lost 3 bases to trimming and J lost 7 bases, with 14 bases between them. The germline V gene has CDR1 LNHDA and CDR2 SQIVND (reference sequence). The length of the CDR3 is 14 residues. The DNA of the CDR3 is TGTGCCAGTAGTATCCGCGGGGCTCTATATACGCAGTATTTT. Its protein product is CASSIRGALYTQYF.

The genes are TRBV7-6 and TRBJ1-1, with no clear D. Trimming stripped 2 bases from V and 5 bases from J, with 15 bases between. Per the germline V gene, CDR1 is SGHVS and CDR2 is FNYEAQ. The CDR3 covers 15 residues. This CDR3 reads CASSLFVGAGTEAFF. CDR3 coding DNA: TGTGCCAGCAGCTTATTCGTGGGAGCGGGTACTGAAGCTTTCTTT.

The chain recombines TRBV5-1 with TRBJ2-3; D uncertain. This CDR3 is built from 13 residues. Germline CDR1 reads SGHRS; CDR2 reads YFSETQ. V was cut by 0 bases and J by 4 bases, with 6 bases left in between. The CDR3 is CASSLVSADTQYF. The CDR3 DNA sequence: TGCGCCAGCAGCTTGGTTTCGGCAGATACGCAGTATTTT.

This chain links TRBV18 with TRBJ2-7, with a tentative D call TRBD2 (5 bases). Trimming cost V 6 bases and J 3 bases, with 15 bases left between them. In germline, CDR1 is KGHSH, CDR2 LQKENI. The CDR3 is 14 amino acids. CDR3 region: CASSPREGNYEQYF. CDR3 bases: TGTGCCAGCTCGCCTCGCGAGGGTAACTACGAGCAGTACTTC.

This clone has a handful of counts. The chain couples TRBV7-6 to TRBJ1-1; the D gene is possibly TRBD1 (5 bases). V lost 5 bases and J 1 base, leaving 11 bases between the germline ends. This CDR3 comprises 14 residues. Germline CDR1 is SGHVS and CDR2 is FNYEAQ. CDR3: CASSQIDRNTEAFF. In nucleotides, the CDR3 is TGTGCCAGCAGCCAGATAGACAGGAACACTGAAGCTTTCTTT.

V and J are TRBV5-1 and TRBJ1-1, with 11 bases fitting TRBD1. The ends lost 0 bases at V and 8 bases at J; junction bases unmatched: 12. CDR3 length: 17 amino acids. CDR1 and CDR2 (germline): SGHRS, YFSETQ. CDR3 in DNA: TGCGCCAGCAGCTTGGAAGCCCGGGACAGGGGGAATGAAGAAGCTTTCTTT. As protein: CASSLEARDRGNEEAFF.

This clone was counted once. The rearrangement joins TRBV28 to TRBJ1-2, with D perhaps matching TRBD1 (6 bases). The ends were cut back, 3 bases at V and 7 bases at J, with 15 bases in the middle. This CDR3 contains 14 residues. Germline assignment: CDR1 MDHEN and CDR2 SYDVKM. The CDR3 sequence is CASSLPQGYGGYTF. In DNA form, the CDR3 reads TGTGCCAGCAGTTTGCCACAGGGATATGGTGGCTACACCTTC.

In this sample, this clone turned up a few times. The chain combines TRBV14 with TRBJ1-1; D is undetermined. Trimming left V 0 bases short and J 1 base short, with 12 bases between. CDR3 length: 16 residues. The germline V gene encodes CDR1 SGHDN and CDR2 FVKESK. The CDR3: CASSQEASFWNTEAFF. For the CDR3, the DNA is TGTGCCAGCAGCCAAGAGGCCAGTTTCTGGAACACTGAAGCTTTCTTT.

This clone was found once. The V gene is TRBV6-5, the J gene TRBJ1-1; a weak D match, TRBD1 (5 bases). In germline, CDR1 is MNHEY, CDR2 SVGAGI. V was shortened by 6 bases and J by 8 bases, with 16 bases between the two germline ends. The CDR3 spans 13 residues. The CDR3 here is CASSPGGGLEAFF. CDR3 nucleotides: TGTGCCAGCAGCCCCGGGGGGGGTCTCGAAGCTTTCTTT.

CDR3 residues: CATSSRLAGEYNEQFF. The CDR3 nucleotides read TGTGCCACCAGCAGTCGGCTAGCGGGAGAATACAATGAGCAGTTCTTC. The V gene is TRBV15, the J gene TRBJ2-1; 10 bases are a match to TRBD2. Germline V gene sequence: CDR1 LNHNV, CDR2 YYDKDF (reference sequence). This CDR3 spans 16 amino acids. With V trimmed by 3 bases and J by 4 bases, 6 bases remained unmatched.

The chain uses TRBV15 and TRBJ1-5, with 9 bases matching TRBD1. The germline gives CDR1 LNHNV, CDR2 YYDKDF (reference sequence). The V segment lost 4 bases and the J segment 6 bases; nucleotides outside the gene matches: 7. This CDR3 region has 15 residues. In DNA form, the CDR3 reads TGTGCCACCAGCAAGGACAGGGGAGGGGGTCAGCCCCAGCATTTT. Its translation: CATSKDRGGGQPQHF.

This clone was counted between two and nine times. This chain's CDR3 is CASSLEAGRGNEQFF. The CDR3 DNA follows: TGTGCCAGCAGCTTGGAGGCCGGGAGGGGTAATGAGCAGTTCTTC. The chain joins TRBV5-4 to TRBJ2-1; 8 bases align to TRBD2. V lost 0 bases to trimming and J lost 7 bases; unmatched junction nucleotides: 6. Germline V gives CDR1 SGHNT, CDR2 YYREEE (reference sequence). The CDR3 contains 15 residues.

This chain links TRBV6-1 with TRBJ2-7; D perhaps matches TRBD1 (5 bases). The length of the CDR3 is 13 residues. V lost 8 bases and J lost 6, with 17 bases in between. Looked up from germline, CDR1 is MNHNS and CDR2 is SASEGT. The CDR3 region is CASRRQPSSEQYF. The CDR3 nucleotides are TGTGCCAGCCGTCGACAGCCAAGCAGCGAGCAGTACTTC.

V and J are TRBV15 and TRBJ1-1; 7 positions match TRBD1. There are 15 residues in the CDR3. The germline V gene encodes CDR1 LNHNV and CDR2 YYDKDF (reference sequence). The V segment lost 3 bases and the J segment 6 bases; nucleotides outside the gene matches: 10. CDR3 sequence: CATSRGLEGAAEAFF. CDR3 DNA: TGTGCCACCAGCAGGGGGTTAGAGGGGGCCGCTGAAGCTTTCTTT. The whole variable domain, remainder taken from reference TRBV15 and TRBJ1-1, is DAMVIQNPRYQVTQFGKPVTLSCSQTLNHNVMYWYQQKSSQAPKLLFHYYDKDFNNEADTPDNFQSRRPNTSFCFLDIRSPGLGDTAMYLCATSRGLEGAAEAFFGQGTRLTVV.

This chain joins TRBV6-1 and TRBJ1-2, with D possibly being TRBD1 (6 bases). CDR1 and CDR2 from the germline V gene are MNHNS and SASEGT. V lost 7 bases to trimming and J lost 5 bases, with 14 bases between them. There are 13 residues in the CDR3. CDR3 region: CASTQFGQYGYTF. The CDR3 DNA reads TGTGCCAGCACCCAGTTTGGACAGTATGGCTACACCTTC.

The chain recombines TRBV28 with TRBJ1-6; 8 bases are a match to TRBD1. V lost 6 bases, J lost 7 bases, and 5 bases stayed unmatched. CDR3 size: 14 residues. CDR1 is MDHEN, CDR2 SYDVKM, per germline. The CDR3 sequence: CASSPWDRNSPLHF. CDR3 bases: TGTGCCAGCAGCCCCTGGGACAGGAATTCACCCCTCCACTTT.

The V and J genes are TRBV9 and TRBJ2-7; D perhaps matches TRBD2 (6 bases). Per the germline V gene, CDR1 is SGDLS and CDR2 is YYNGEE. This CDR3 comprises 14 residues. V lost 2 bases and J lost 0, with 9 bases in between. This CDR3 reads CASSVGTFSYEQYF. In DNA form, the CDR3 reads TGTGCCAGCAGCGTCGGGACTTTCTCCTACGAGCAGTACTTC.

The genes are TRBV9 and TRBJ2-7; TRBD2 matches at 12 bases. Germline values: CDR1 SGDLS, CDR2 YYNGEE. The CDR3 is 15 residues long. With 5 bases clipped from V and 2 bases from J, the junction kept 5 bases outside the gene matches. The CDR3 nucleotides are TGTGCCAGCAGTGTGACTAGCGGGAGTACCTACGAGCAGTACTTC. Its translation: CASSVTSGSTYEQYF.

The chain couples TRBV6-1 to TRBJ1-3, with D perhaps matching TRBD1 (6 bases). The CDR3 length is 14 residues. The V end lost 0 bases, the J end lost 6 bases, and 9 bases lay between the germline ends. Germline V gene lookup returns CDR1 MNHNS and CDR2 SASEGT. CDR3 nucleotide sequence: TGTGCCAGCAGTGAAGCAAAGGGGGTAAACACCATATATTTT. It translates to CASSEAKGVNTIYF.

The genes are TRBV6-5 and TRBJ1-5, with 8 bases identical to TRBD1. CDR1 MNHEY and CDR2 SVGAGI come from the germline V gene. The length of the CDR3 is 14 residues. With V trimmed by 6 bases and J by 4 bases, 5 bases remained unmatched. CDR3 amino acids: CASSKDRVNQPQHF. CDR3 bases: TGTGCCAGCAGCAAGGACAGGGTAAATCAGCCCCAGCATTTT.

The chain couples TRBV5-4 to TRBJ2-1; tentative D call: TRBD2 (6 bases). The germline CDR1 and CDR2 sequences are SGHNT and YYREEE (reference sequence). This CDR3 contains 14 residues. Trimming pared 4 bases from V and 0 bases from J, leaving 8 bases between. Here the CDR3 reads CASSPGSSYNEQFF. The CDR3, as DNA: TGTGCCAGCAGCCCCGGGAGCTCCTACAATGAGCAGTTCTTC.

V is TRBV27 and J is TRBJ1-1; TRBD1 aligns across 9 bases. Trimming took 0 bases from V and 3 from J; bases not matched to a gene: 5. The length of the CDR3 is 16 residues. CDR1 and CDR2 from the germline V gene are MNHEY and SMNVEV (reference sequence). CDR3 loop: CASSLSQGALDTEAFF. CDR3 DNA: TGTGCCAGCAGTTTATCACAGGGGGCCCTGGACACTGAAGCTTTCTTT.

The chain links TRBV18 to TRBJ2-7; 7 nucleotides agree with TRBD1. The J segment lost 4 bases and the V segment lost 3 bases, leaving 9 bases of the junction unmatched. Germline CDR1 and CDR2: KGHSH and LQKENI. CDR3 size: 15 residues. The CDR3 nucleotides read TGTGCCAGCTCACCTTCTACAGGGGTAAGGTACGAGCAGTACTTC. Translation: CASSPSTGVRYEQYF.